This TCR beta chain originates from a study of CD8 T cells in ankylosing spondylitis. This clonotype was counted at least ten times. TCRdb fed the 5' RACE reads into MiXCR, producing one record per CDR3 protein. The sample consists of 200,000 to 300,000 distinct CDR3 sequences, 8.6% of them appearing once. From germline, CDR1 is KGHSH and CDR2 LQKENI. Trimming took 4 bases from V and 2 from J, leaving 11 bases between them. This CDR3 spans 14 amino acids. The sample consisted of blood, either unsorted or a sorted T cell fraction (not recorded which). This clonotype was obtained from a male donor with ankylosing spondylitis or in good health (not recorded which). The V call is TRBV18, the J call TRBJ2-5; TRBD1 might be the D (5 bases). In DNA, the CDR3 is TGTGCCAGCTCACAACAGACAGTACAAGAGACCCAGTACTTC. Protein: CASSQQTVQETQYF.